This T cell receptor (beta chain) was sequenced during a study of blood T cells in healthy people across ages (dated by TCRdb to between 2014 and 2017). For the wider study: In model experiments, template switching captured roughly one uniquely barcoded TCR beta cDNA molecule for every two T cells. Age-related changes in TCR beta repertoire diversity were measured in the study by deep sequencing normalized with unique cDNA molecular identifiers. The donors were divided into four age groups: young (average around 15 years), middle-aged (about 39), aged (approximately 62) and long-lived (nearly 85). Donors of different ages were randomly distributed across sequencing lanes to avoid experimental bias. The study analyzed two additional independent replicas of 1 million unique cDNA reads from the same blood draw for two donors, one aged 18 to 30 and one aged 80 or older. What the work shows at the level of the full study, not this receptor alone: As age increased, observed TCR beta diversity per million T cells dropped in a roughly linear way, and a significant reduction was already evident by age 40. A strong correlation was found between observed TCR beta diversity and the percentage of naive T cells measured by flow cytometry. Conclusive comparison of naive and antigen-experienced compartments was prevented by the profiling of bulk unsorted PBMCs. The CMV infection status of donors was not known, potentially confounding age-related changes in expanded clonotypes. Total diversity estimates from one million sequenced T cells were considered lower bounds and underestimates. The long-lived group showed more naive CD4+ T cells, fewer expanded clones and increased TCR diversity than the aged group, suggesting age selection.

Systemically healthy Caucasian individuals from Russia, around 39 in total and aged roughly 6 to 90 years, were included as donors. Around 9.7 milliliters of peripheral blood were collected from each donor into EDTA-treated Vacutainer tubes. Ficoll-Paque density-gradient centrifugation was used to isolate PBMCs, with at least 7 million obtained per sample. Total RNA was extracted from PBMCs with Trizol reagent, with at least 6 micrograms obtained per sample. The percentages of naive CD45RAhigh/CD27high T cells were determined by flow cytometry on a PBMC aliquot from every donor. Reading from cysteine to phenylalanine, the CDR3 counts 15 amino acids. The kept DNA is CDR3 alone, 45 bases in frame from the first base. Trimming removed 3 bases from V and 2 bases from J, leaving 14 bases between the germline ends. The germline V gene encodes CDR1 MDHEN and CDR2 SYDVKM. As concerns this clonotype: What this receptor recognizes is not known. Qualities for individual bases were not recorded, and no much larger clone is one base off.

The protocol used for the library was 5' RACE. Sequencing instrument: Illumina HiSeq 2500. The second PCR ran for about 6 to 11 cycles and used a J-beta primer mix along with a sample-barcoded 5' primer. A template-switch 5' adaptor carrying 12 random nucleotides introduced a unique molecular identifier onto each TCR beta cDNA molecule. Each sample yielded at least 3 million CDR3-containing paired-end reads. First-strand cDNA synthesis was performed from all RNA using the Mint cDNA synthesis kit, with priming by a TRBC-specific oligonucleotide. After uracil-DNA glycosylase treatment, a first 18-cycle PCR used universal primers M1SS and BC2_uni_R on all cDNA. As for how the authors treated the data: Each sample was normalized by randomly selecting 1 million high-quality reads, each carrying a distinct molecular identifier. Reads sharing molecular identifiers were discarded rather than binned into consensus sequences. CDR3 identification, clonotype clustering and error correction used MiTCR with a Q25 quality threshold and the strictest error-elimination algorithm. A nonparametric unseen species model with Euler transformation was used to estimate a lower bound on total TCR beta diversity. TCRdb passed the public sequencing reads through fastp at Q25 and MiXCR, retaining productive beta sequences. Here each entry gathers all rows of one CDR3 protein and keeps the most common genes and DNA. The V and J calls were not made by the authors but by TCRdb's processing. This sample comprises 1.5 million to 2 million distinct CDR3 sequences, about 49% of them detected only once. The ten largest clones represent over 2% of the sample.

Here the chain combines TRBV28 and TRBJ2-7; D gene: possibly TRBD1, on 7 matching bases. The sequenced sample consisted of blood. The receptor comes from a woman between 35 and 50 years old in good health. The CDR3 sequence is CASSLGTASAYEQYF. The DNA sequence follows: TGTGCCAGCAGTTTGGGGACAGCTAGCGCCTACGAGCAGTACTTC.